Listed below are T cell receptor beta chains from one sample, sequenced in a study of blood T cell repertoires in COVID-19. Sequencing used immunoSEQ multiplex PCR; TCRdb keeps in-frame clones, though not all of them. The sample records about 49,000 clones, about 86% being singletons. The source material was peripheral blood. The receptors were gathered from a man aged 35 to 55 with active COVID-19. CDR3s leave out the opening cysteine and the closing phenylalanine or tryptophan. Each record gives: V gene, CDR3 protein.

V: TRBV7-2
CDR3: ASSRLALIGGELF

V: TRBV27
CDR3: ASSPGYRAEANYGYT

V: TRBV9
CDR3: ASSLERDYGYT

V: TRBV7-9
CDR3: ASSLAGPRGT

V: TRBV6-5
CDR3: ASSPQFVGTEAF

V: TRBV6-1
CDR3: ASSEALYGTGGVDEQY

V: TRBV10-3
CDR3: ATRSGLAGGPLGKNIQY

V: TRBV27
CDR3: ASSLSASSGAYNEQF

V: TRBV4-1
CDR3: ASNQGDTQY

V: TRBV28
CDR3: ASSLHPPSGALYEQY

V: TRBV27
CDR3: ASSLLRIGGTGGEDEQY

V: TRBV19
CDR3: ASSETGGAPYEQY

V: TRBV18
CDR3: ASSLDRGQGEAF

V: TRBV21-1
CDR3: ASTPGAGVGRDTQY

V: TRBV28
CDR3: ASSRPGQSSEAF

V: TRBV30
CDR3: AWDHPSGLAITPQY

V: TRBV6-2/TRBV6-3
CDR3: ASSYSFMNTEAF

V: TRBV9
CDR3: ASSVGPGTSNEKLF

V: TRBV12-3/TRBV12-4
CDR3: ASSPQLDQPQH

V: TRBV7-2
CDR3: ASSFASGYEQY

V: TRBV19
CDR3: ASSMYRGPYEQY

V: TRBV20-1
CDR3: SASVGTRVPDTQY

V: TRBV19
CDR3: ASSFRTGSYGYT

V: TRBV7-9
CDR3: ASSPGTSYNEQF

V: TRBV4-1
CDR3: ASRQSGVVAGELF

V: TRBV7-3
CDR3: ASSLTWREAPPRYNEQF

V: TRBV5-1
CDR3: ASSLDRAGGAREQF

V: TRBV10-2
CDR3: ASSVSPGQGYWETQY

V: TRBV6-5
CDR3: ASIAGTSGTGEQF

V: TRBV27
CDR3: ASSLSPSMGSPLH

V: TRBV7-9
CDR3: ASSWGQYNSPLH

V: TRBV5-5
CDR3: ASSRMTGDNGYT

V: TRBV28
CDR3: ASSPGLAGAYEQY

V: TRBV25-1
CDR3: ASSGRWSSYNEQF

V: TRBV7-9
CDR3: ASSLIQGRANEQF

V: TRBV7-9
CDR3: ASSTQGGYPQY

V: TRBV18
CDR3: ASSISGGEQY

V: TRBV5-1
CDR3: ASSLEVAGVRETQY

V: TRBV18
CDR3: ASSLTWGEMNTEAF

V: TRBV7-3
CDR3: ASSKLAGVPSSYNEQF

V: TRBV11-2
CDR3: ASSYGGSSTDTQY

V: TRBV2
CDR3: ASSETGGSYNEQF

V: TRBV18
CDR3: ASSPGTGVRLAKNIQY

V: TRBV7-8
CDR3: ASSLGAGTGGGEQY

V: TRBV5-1
CDR3: ASSLARGRQETQY

V: TRBV5-1
CDR3: ASSPRDKLYGYT

V: TRBV4-1
CDR3: ASSPPAGDAGAGNTIY

V: TRBV3-1/TRBV3-2
CDR3: ASSHRQGANEQY

V: TRBV27
CDR3: ASSPDSKGGEQY

V: TRBV28
CDR3: ASSLSLGGNQPQH

V: TRBV18
CDR3: ASSPPAGTATYEAF

V: TRBV27
CDR3: ASSPRAALF

V: TRBV28
CDR3: ASSPFGAGGTDTQY

V: TRBV19
CDR3: ASSIPNAGGRTREF

V: TRBV28
CDR3: ASSPLAGADTQY

V: TRBV7-2
CDR3: ASSLDAGGQPQH